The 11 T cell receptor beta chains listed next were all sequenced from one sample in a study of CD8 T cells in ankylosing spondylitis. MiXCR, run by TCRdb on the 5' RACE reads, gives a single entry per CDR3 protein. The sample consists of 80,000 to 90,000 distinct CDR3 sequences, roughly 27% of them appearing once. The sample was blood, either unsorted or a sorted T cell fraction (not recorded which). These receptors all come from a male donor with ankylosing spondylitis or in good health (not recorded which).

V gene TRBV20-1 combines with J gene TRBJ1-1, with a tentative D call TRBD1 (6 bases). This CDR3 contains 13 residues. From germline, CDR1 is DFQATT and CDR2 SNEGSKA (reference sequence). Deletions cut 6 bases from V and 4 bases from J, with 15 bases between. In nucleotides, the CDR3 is TGCAGTGCAAGGACAGCCGCCTTCACTGAAGCTTTCTTT. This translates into CSARTAAFTEAFF.

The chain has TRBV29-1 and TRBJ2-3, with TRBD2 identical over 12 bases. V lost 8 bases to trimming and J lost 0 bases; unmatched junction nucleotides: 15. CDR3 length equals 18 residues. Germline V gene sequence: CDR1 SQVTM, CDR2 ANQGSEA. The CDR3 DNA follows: TGCAGCACAAAAAGGACTAGCGGGACCCCCTCTAGCACAGATACGCAGTATTTT. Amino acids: CSTKRTSGTPSSTDTQYF.

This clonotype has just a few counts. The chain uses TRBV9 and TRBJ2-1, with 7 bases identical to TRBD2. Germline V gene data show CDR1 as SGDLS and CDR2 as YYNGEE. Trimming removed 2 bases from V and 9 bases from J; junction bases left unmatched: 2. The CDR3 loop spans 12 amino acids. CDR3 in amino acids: CASSVTSTEQFF. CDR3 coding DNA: TGTGCCAGCAGCGTGACTAGCACTGAGCAGTTCTTC.

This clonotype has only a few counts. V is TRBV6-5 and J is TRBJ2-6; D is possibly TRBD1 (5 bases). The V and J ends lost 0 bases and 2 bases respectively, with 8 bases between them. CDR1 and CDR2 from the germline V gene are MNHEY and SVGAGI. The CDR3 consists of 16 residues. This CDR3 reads CASSYSEGAGANVLTF. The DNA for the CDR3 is TGTGCCAGCAGTTACTCGGAAGGGGCTGGGGCCAACGTCCTGACTTTC.

The CDR3 loop is CASSPLFSNYNEQFF. As DNA, the CDR3 is TGTGCCAGCTCACCGTTGTTCTCTAACTACAATGAGCAGTTCTTC. V gene TRBV18 combines with J gene TRBJ2-1, with unresolved D. The V and J ends lost 3 bases and 3 bases respectively, with 12 bases between them. The CDR3 is made up of 15 amino acids. The germline V gene has CDR1 KGHSH and CDR2 LQKENI.

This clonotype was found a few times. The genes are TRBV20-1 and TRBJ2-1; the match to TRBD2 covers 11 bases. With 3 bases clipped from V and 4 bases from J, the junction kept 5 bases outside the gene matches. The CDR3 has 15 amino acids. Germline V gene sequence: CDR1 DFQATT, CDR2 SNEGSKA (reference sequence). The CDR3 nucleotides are TGCAGTGCTAGGACCACTAGCGGGGGTTACAATGAGCAGTTCTTC. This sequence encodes CSARTTSGGYNEQFF.

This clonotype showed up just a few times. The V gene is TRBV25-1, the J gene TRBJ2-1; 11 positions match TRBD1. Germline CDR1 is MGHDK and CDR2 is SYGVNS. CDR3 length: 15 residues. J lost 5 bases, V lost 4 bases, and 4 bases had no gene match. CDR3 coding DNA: TGTGCCAGCAGTGGGACAGGGGGCGTCCACAATGAGCAGTTCTTC. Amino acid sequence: CASSGTGGVHNEQFF.

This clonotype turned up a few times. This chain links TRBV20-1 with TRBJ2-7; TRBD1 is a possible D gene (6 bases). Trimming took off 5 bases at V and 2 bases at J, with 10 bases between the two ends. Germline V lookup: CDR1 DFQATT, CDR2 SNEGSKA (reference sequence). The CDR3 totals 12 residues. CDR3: CSAGTYTYEQYF. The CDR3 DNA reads TGCAGTGCTGGGACATACACCTACGAGCAGTACTTC.

CDR3 in amino acids: CSARFPGNTIYF. In nucleotides, the CDR3 is TGCAGTGCTAGGTTCCCTGGAAACACCATATATTTT. The chain recombines TRBV20-1 with TRBJ1-3; D remains unclear. This CDR3 has 12 amino acids. With 3 bases removed from V and 2 bases from J, the gap between germline ends came to 5 bases. Germline-derived CDR1 and CDR2 are DFQATT and SNEGSKA (reference sequence).

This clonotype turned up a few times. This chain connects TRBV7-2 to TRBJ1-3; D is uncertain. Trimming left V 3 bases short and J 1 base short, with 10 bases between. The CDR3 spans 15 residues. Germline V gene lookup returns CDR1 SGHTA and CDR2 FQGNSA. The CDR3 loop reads CASSFSDVSGNTIYF. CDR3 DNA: TGTGCCAGCAGCTTTAGCGACGTTTCTGGAAACACCATATATTTT.

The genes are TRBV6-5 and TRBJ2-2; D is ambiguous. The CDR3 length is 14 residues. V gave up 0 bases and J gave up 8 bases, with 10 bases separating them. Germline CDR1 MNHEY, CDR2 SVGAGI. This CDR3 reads CASSYSRSSGELFF. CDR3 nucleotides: TGTGCCAGCAGTTACTCGAGGAGCTCGGGGGAGCTGTTTTTT.